This entry lists 4 T cell receptor beta chains sequenced from one sample in a study of T cell responses to AZD1222 COVID-19 vaccine. Produced via immunoSEQ multiplex PCR; TCRdb's table is partial and in-frame only. Among 120,000 or so clones listed, around 89% were seen once. Sequencing used peripheral blood, obtained on day 0 of AZD1222 vaccination. All receptors derive from an adult in good health.

This clone was seen only a few times. This rearrangement joins TRBV7-9 to TRBJ2-7, with a tentative D call TRBD1 (6 bases). V lost 5 bases to trimming and J lost 5 bases, with 10 bases between them. Germline CDR1 SEHNR, CDR2 FQNEAQ (reference sequence). CDR3 size: 12 residues. The CDR3 here is CASSPQGNEQYF. CDR3 DNA: TGTGCCAGCAGCCCACAGGGAAACGAGCAGTACTTC.

DNA for the CDR3: TGTGCCAGCAGCCAGGGGAGAGGGCGGGACTATGGCTACACCTTC. Protein product: CASSQGRGRDYGYTF. This chain joins TRBV3-1 (or the pseudogene TRBV3-2) and TRBJ1-2; D gene ambiguous. V dropped 3 bases and J dropped 3 bases, with 14 bases sitting between them. Germline V gene lookup returns CDR1 LGHDT and CDR2 YNNKEL (reference sequence). The CDR3 runs 15 residues.

This chain uses TRBV25-1 with TRBJ1-3; no clear D gene. CDR1 MGHDK and CDR2 SYGVNS come from the germline V gene. Between the trimmed V and J ends, which lost 7 bases and 2 bases, there was a span of 9 bases. The CDR3 contains 13 residues. This CDR3 reads CASISSPGNTIYF. In DNA form, the CDR3 reads TGTGCCAGCATCTCTAGTCCTGGAAACACCATATATTTT.

This chain uses TRBV7-2 with TRBJ1-6; a weak D match, TRBD1 (5 bases). The V and J ends lost 5 bases and 6 bases respectively, with 8 bases between them. This CDR3 has 13 amino acids. From germline, CDR1 is SGHTA and CDR2 FQGNSA. The CDR3 sequence: CASSPDSNSPLHF. For the CDR3, the DNA is TGTGCCAGCAGCCCAGACAGTAATTCACCCCTCCACTTT.